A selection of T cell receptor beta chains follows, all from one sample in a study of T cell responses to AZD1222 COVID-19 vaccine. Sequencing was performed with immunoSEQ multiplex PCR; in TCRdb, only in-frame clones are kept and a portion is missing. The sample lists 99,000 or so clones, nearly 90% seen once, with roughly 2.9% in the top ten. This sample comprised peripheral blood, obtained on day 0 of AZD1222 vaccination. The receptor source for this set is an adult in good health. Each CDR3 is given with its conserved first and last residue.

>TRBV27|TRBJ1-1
CASSPWVFNTEAFF
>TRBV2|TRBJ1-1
CASSEGFQNTEAFF
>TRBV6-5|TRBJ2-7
CASSYLGDEQYF
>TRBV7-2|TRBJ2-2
CASSLAGGTNTGELFF
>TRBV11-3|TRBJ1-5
CASSMGQGDQPQHF
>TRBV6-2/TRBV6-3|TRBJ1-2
CASSYFSGGTWVYGYTF
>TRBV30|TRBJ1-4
CAWSSGQGSGEKLFF
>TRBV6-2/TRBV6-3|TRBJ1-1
CASSKVNTEAFF
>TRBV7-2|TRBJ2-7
CASSLDLGSTLYEQYF
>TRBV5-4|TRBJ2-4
CASSRQGGGSAKNIQYF
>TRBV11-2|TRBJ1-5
CASSSTAAQPQHF
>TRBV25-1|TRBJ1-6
CASSPQSSYNSPLHF
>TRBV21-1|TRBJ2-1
CAVHHPGVPGYNEQFF
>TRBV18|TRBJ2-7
CASSRNRDRGSEQYF
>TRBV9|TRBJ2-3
CASSVETAGGPTDTQYF
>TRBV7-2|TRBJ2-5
CASSRGSVETQYF
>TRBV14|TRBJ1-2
CASSLLGVVGYTF
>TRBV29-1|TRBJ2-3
CSGGRDTDTQYF
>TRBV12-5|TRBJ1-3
CASGSPPLGTIYF
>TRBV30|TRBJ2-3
CAWCREPTDTQYF
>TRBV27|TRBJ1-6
CASRRGGPYSPLHF
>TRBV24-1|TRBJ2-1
CATSDPGQGRYNEQFF
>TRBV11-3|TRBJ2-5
CASSLGARGGQETQYF
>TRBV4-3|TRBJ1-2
CASSQGGGLDYGYTF
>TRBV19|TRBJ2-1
CASSMRDLPEQFF
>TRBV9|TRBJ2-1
CASSVAPGGAYNEQFF
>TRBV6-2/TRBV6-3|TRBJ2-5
CASSYPLAGGGETQYF
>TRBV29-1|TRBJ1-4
CSVDSQGSEKLFF
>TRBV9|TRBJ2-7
CASGRSGSEQYF
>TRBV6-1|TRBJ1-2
CASSEIQGNYGYTF
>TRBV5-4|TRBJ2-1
CASRREGGNEQFF
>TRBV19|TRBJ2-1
CASTLAGLSANEQFF
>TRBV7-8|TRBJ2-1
CASSPVAGGQFF
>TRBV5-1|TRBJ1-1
CASSSDLNTEAFF
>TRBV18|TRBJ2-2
CASSPISSGELFF
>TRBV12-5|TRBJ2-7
CATADSYNSYEQYF
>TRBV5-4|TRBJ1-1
CASSPGQGNTEAFF
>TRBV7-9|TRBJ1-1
CASSWMPENTEAFF
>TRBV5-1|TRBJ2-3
CASSLEAAGGTDTQYF
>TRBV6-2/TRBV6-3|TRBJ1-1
CASSPGRGSTEAFF
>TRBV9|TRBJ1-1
CASSVGGRTEAFF
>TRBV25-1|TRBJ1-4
CASSVAGTGVNEKLFF
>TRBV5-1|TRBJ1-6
CASRSAGTDNSPLHF
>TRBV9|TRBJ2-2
CASSVDGYGSNTGELFF
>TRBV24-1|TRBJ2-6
CATADGAGANVLTF
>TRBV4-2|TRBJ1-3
CASSQDRGPGNTIYF
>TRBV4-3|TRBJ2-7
CASSQDGFQEQYF
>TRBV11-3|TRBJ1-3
CASSWTGAISGNTIYF
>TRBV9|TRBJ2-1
CASSEGSYNEQFF
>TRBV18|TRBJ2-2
CASSPQPQSTGSGELFF
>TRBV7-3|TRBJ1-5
CASSGGQGPGQPQHF
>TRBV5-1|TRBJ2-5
CASSPLAGGLQETQYF
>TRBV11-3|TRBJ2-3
CASSPPGIAGEDTQYF
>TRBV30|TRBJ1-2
CAWSGQGAVDGYTF
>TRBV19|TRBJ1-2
CASSRDRGEDGYTF